One and the same sample provided the 16 T cell receptor beta chains below, sequenced in a study of T cells in Graves' hyperthyroidism and ophthalmopathy. RNA transcripts gave rise to amplified TCR beta CDR3 regions. First-round RT-PCR of the TCR CDR3 relied on the HTBI primer set. TCRdb re-called the multiplex PCR reads through MiXCR, storing one row per CDR3 protein. The table records over 250,000 distinct CDR3 sequences, 20% to 25% of them present only once. The sequenced material came from blood. The receptors here all came from a man aged 40-55 years with Graves' hyperthyroidism that later progressed to Graves' ophthalmopathy.

This clonotype was recorded many times. The chain uses TRBV18 and TRBJ1-1; 9 bases agree with TRBD1. Germline CDR1 reads KGHSH; CDR2 reads LQKENI. The V gene end was trimmed by 2 bases and the J gene end by 1 base; junction bases not matched to a gene: 2. This CDR3 is 15 amino acids long. CDR3 protein: CASSPIQGANTEAFF. The CDR3 nucleotides are TGTGCCAGCTCACCAATACAGGGGGCGAACACTGAAGCTTTCTTT.

The sample holds many counts of this clonotype. J is TRBJ1-2 and V is TRBV13; TRBD1 matches 8 bases. The CDR3 totals 14 residues. The germline CDR1 and CDR2 sequences are PRHDT and FYEKMQ (reference sequence). The V segment lost 2 bases and the J segment 7 bases; nucleotides outside the gene matches: 6. CDR3 protein: CASSLYTGGFGYTF. The CDR3 DNA sequence: TGTGCCAGCAGCTTATATACAGGGGGTTTTGGCTACACCTTC.

This clonotype has a count of ten or more. The chain has TRBV7-3 and TRBJ2-1, with TRBD2 matching 7 bases. Per the germline V gene, CDR1 is SGHTA and CDR2 is FQGTGA. J gave up 2 bases and V 1 base, and 8 bases lay outside the gene matches. This CDR3 has 17 amino acids. CDR3 bases: TGTGCCAGCAGCTTAAGGGTCGCACTAGCGCCCTACAATGAGCAGTTCTTC. Translation: CASSLRVALAPYNEQFF.

This clonotype was counted many times. J is TRBJ2-5 and V is TRBV12-3 or TRBV12-4, with D tentatively TRBD1 (5 bases). The germline V and J ends were trimmed by 4 bases and 2 bases, with 8 bases remaining between them. The CDR3 length is 13 residues. The CDR3 coding sequence is TGTGCCAGCAGTTCAAGGGGACAAGAGACCCAGTACTTC. It translates to CASSSRGQETQYF.

This clonotype was picked up many times. The chain couples TRBV7-9 to TRBJ2-7; 7 bases fit TRBD1. Germline CDR1 reads SEHNR; CDR2 reads FQNEAQ (reference sequence). The CDR3 sequence is 13 residues long. With V trimmed by 10 bases and J by 3 bases, 9 bases remained unmatched. The chain's CDR3 is CATTGDRYYEQYF. As DNA, the CDR3 is TGTGCCACCACAGGGGACCGATACTACGAGCAGTACTTC.

At least ten counts were recorded for this clonotype. J is TRBJ2-7 and V is TRBV3-1; 9 positions match TRBD2. This CDR3 comprises 17 residues. V was clipped by 2 bases and J by 4 bases; unmatched bases: 12. The germline V gene has CDR1 LGHDT and CDR2 YNNKEL (reference sequence). CDR3: CASSQWGYSGSLYEQYF. In DNA form, the CDR3 reads TGTGCCAGCAGCCAATGGGGTTATAGCGGGAGTTTATACGAGCAGTACTTC.

The sample holds many counts of this clonotype. The V gene is TRBV29-1, the J gene TRBJ2-5; D is possibly TRBD1 (6 bases). The germline gives CDR1 SQVTM, CDR2 ANQGSEA. Trimming removed 3 bases from V and 1 base from J, with 6 bases in between. The CDR3 is made up of 12 amino acids. The CDR3 sequence: CSVDRGQETQYF. The CDR3, as DNA: TGCAGCGTTGACAGGGGCCAAGAGACCCAGTACTTC.

This clonotype was seen at least ten times. This chain connects TRBV19 to TRBJ1-1; TRBD1 agrees at 8 bases. CDR1 is LNHDA, CDR2 SQIVND, per germline (reference sequence). This CDR3 spans 15 amino acids. The ends lost 5 bases at V and 9 bases at J; junction bases unmatched: 14. The CDR3 reads CASSRTGIQQGKAFF. Written as DNA, the CDR3 is TGTGCCAGTAGTCGGACAGGGATTCAACAGGGGAAAGCTTTCTTT.

This rearrangement joins TRBV28 to TRBJ1-2; D is perhaps TRBD1 (6 bases). The CDR3 runs to 15 residues. The germline V and J ends were trimmed by 4 bases and 4 bases, with 16 bases remaining between them. Germline CDR1 and CDR2: MDHEN and SYDVKM. The CDR3 DNA follows: TGTGCCAGCAGTTCACCGGGACATGCATCCTATGGCTACACCTTC. This encodes CASSSPGHASYGYTF.

Many counts were recorded for this clonotype. The chain links TRBV5-1 to TRBJ1-1, with a weak D call TRBD1 (6 bases). CDR1 is SGHRS and CDR2 is YFSETQ in the germline V gene. CDR3 length: 15 amino acids. V lost 1 base and J lost 1, with 11 bases in between. For the CDR3, the DNA is TGCGCCAGCAGCTTGACAGGGTGGGAGAACACTGAAGCTTTCTTT. Protein: CASSLTGWENTEAFF. The full variable domain, in which reference TRBV5-1 and TRBJ1-1 provide the parts outside the CDR3, is KAGVTQTPRYLIKTRGQQVTLSCSPISGHRSVSWYQQTPGQGLQFLFEYFSETQRNKGNFPGRFSGRQFSNSRSEMNVSTLELGDSALYLCASSLTGWENTEAFFGQGTRLTVV.

Ten or more counts support this clonotype. Being one base from a much bigger clone, this may be a read error. V and J are TRBV12-3 or TRBV12-4 and TRBJ1-5; D uncertain. The CDR3 runs 13 residues. Here the CDR3 DNA reads TGTGCCGGCAGTTTAAACCCGGCGCAGCCCCAGCATTTT. Translation gives CAGSLNPAQPQHF.

This clonotype has at least ten counts. V is TRBV20-1 and J is TRBJ2-7, with 8 bases matching TRBD2. CDR3 length equals 15 residues. CDR1 is DFQATT and CDR2 is SNEGSKA in the germline V gene (reference sequence). Trimming took 2 bases from V and 6 from J; bases not matched to a gene: 12. Here the CDR3 DNA reads TGCAGTGCTAGATTAGCGGGAAGCCCCTCCGGCGAGCAGTACTTC. Translated, it gives CSARLAGSPSGEQYF.

The chain combines TRBV7-2 with TRBJ1-1; TRBD1 matches at 11 bases. This CDR3 spans 15 amino acids. The V gene's germline CDR1 is SGHTA and CDR2 FQGNSA. V dropped 5 bases and J dropped 4; count of bases not matched to a gene: 6. The CDR3 here is CASSLDRGPSTEAFF. CDR3 bases: TGTGCCAGCAGCCTGGACAGGGGGCCGAGCACTGAAGCTTTCTTT.

This clonotype was found many times. The gene calls are TRBV30 and TRBJ1-2, with D tentatively TRBD1 (5 bases). From germline, CDR1 is GTSNPN and CDR2 SVGIG (reference sequence). This CDR3 is built from 12 residues. Trimming cost V 4 bases and J 8 bases, with 14 bases left between them. The DNA for the CDR3 is TGTGCCTGGAACATGTGGGGGGACGGCTACACCTTC. Translating gives CAWNMWGDGYTF.

V gene TRBV29-1 combines with J gene TRBJ1-1; the D is unclear. The V and J ends lost 5 bases and 11 bases respectively, with 15 bases between them. CDR3 length: 11 residues. From germline, CDR1 is SQVTM and CDR2 ANQGSEA. The CDR3 DNA sequence: TGCAGCGTTCAGAAACCCGGGCGGGCTTTCTTT. It is translated as CSVQKPGRAFF.

At least ten counts were recorded for this clonotype. This chain joins TRBV7-8 and TRBJ2-6; no clear D gene. Germline CDR1 SGHVS, CDR2 FQNEAQ. The CDR3 covers 18 residues. The ends were cut back, 5 bases at V and 0 bases at J, with 17 bases in the middle. The CDR3 here is CASSGRAQKSSGANVLTF. The CDR3 DNA reads TGTGCCAGCAGCGGCCGGGCACAGAAGAGCTCTGGGGCCAACGTCCTGACTTTC.